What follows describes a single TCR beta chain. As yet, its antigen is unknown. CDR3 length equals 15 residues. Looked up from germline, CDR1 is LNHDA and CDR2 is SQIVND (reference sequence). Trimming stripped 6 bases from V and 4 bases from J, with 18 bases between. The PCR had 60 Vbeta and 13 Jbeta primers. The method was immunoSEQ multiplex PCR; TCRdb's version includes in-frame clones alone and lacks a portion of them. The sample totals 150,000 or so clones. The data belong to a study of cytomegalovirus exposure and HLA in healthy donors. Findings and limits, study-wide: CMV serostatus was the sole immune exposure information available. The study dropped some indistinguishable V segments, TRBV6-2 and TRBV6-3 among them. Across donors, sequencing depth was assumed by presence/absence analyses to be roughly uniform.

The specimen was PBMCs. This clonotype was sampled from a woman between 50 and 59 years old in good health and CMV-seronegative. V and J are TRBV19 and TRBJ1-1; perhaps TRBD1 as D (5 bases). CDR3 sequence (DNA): TGTGCCAGTAGAGAACAGGCTGTTCGTCCCACTGAAGCTTTCTTT. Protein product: CASREQAVRPTEAFF.